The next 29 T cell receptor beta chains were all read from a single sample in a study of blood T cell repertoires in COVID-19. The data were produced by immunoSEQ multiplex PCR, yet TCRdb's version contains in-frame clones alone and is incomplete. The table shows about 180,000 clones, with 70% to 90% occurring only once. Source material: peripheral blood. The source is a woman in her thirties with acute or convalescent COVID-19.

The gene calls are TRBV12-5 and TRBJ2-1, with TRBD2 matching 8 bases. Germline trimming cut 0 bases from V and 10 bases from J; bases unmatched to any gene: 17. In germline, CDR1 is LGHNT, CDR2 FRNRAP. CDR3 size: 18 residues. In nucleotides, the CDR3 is TGTGCTAGTGGTTTGGTATCCCTCGCCGGGAGGGTTTCGGGGGAGCAGTTCTTC. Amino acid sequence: CASGLVSLAGRVSGEQFF. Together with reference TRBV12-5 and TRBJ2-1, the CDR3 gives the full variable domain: DARVTQTPRHKVTEMGQEVTMRCQPILGHNTVFWYRQTMMQGLELLAYFRNRAPLDDSGMPKDRFSAEMPDATLATLKIQPSEPRDSAVYFCASGLVSLAGRVSGEQFFGPGTRLTVL.

The CDR3 region is CATSRVQGMEAFF. The CDR3 DNA reads TGTGCCACCAGCAGAGTGCAGGGCATGGAAGCTTTCTTT. This chain joins TRBV15 and TRBJ1-1; the D gene is possibly TRBD1 (5 bases). Germline V gene sequence: CDR1 LNHNV, CDR2 YYDKDF (reference sequence). This CDR3 has 13 residues. Trimming pared 1 base from V and 8 bases from J, leaving 11 bases between.

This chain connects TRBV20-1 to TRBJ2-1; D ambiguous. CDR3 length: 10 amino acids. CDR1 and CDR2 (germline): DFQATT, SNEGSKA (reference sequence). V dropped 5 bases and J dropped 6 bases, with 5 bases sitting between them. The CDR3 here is CSADFNEQFF. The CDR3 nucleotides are TGCAGTGCTGACTTCAATGAGCAGTTCTTC.

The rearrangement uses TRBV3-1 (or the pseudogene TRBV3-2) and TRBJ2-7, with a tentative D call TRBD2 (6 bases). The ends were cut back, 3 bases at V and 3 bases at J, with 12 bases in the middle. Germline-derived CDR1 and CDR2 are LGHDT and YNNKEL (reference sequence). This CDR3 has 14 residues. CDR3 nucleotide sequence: TGTGCCAGCAGCCAGGGGAGGACCGGCTACGAGCAGTACTTC. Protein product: CASSQGRTGYEQYF.

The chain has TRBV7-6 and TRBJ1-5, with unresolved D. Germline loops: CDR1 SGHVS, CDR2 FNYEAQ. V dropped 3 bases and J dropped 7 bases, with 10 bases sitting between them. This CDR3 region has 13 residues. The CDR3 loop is CASSFGERQPQHF. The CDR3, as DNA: TGTGCCAGCAGCTTCGGGGAGAGGCAGCCCCAGCATTTT.

The CDR3 DNA is TGTGCCTGGACCCAGATGCATCTCTACACCTTC. Its translation is CAWTQMHLYTF. The V gene is TRBV30, the J gene TRBJ1-2; D call uncertain. The germline V and J ends were trimmed by 4 bases and 10 bases, with 13 bases remaining between them. The CDR3 loop spans 11 amino acids. Germline V lookup: CDR1 GTSNPN, CDR2 SVGIG (reference sequence).

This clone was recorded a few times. CDR3 sequence reads: CSVEPWGMNTEAFF. CDR3 in DNA: TGCAGCGTTGAACCATGGGGCATGAACACTGAAGCTTTCTTT. The chain is built from TRBV29-1 and TRBJ1-1; D is perhaps TRBD1 (5 bases). The CDR3 runs to 14 residues. The ends were cut back, 2 bases at V and 0 bases at J, with 10 bases in the middle. Germline lookup yields CDR1 SQVTM and CDR2 ANQGSEA. The whole variable domain, filled in from reference TRBV29-1 and TRBJ1-1, reads SAVISQKPSRDICQRGTSLTIQCQVDSQVTMMFWYRQQPGQSLTLIATANQGSEATYESGFVIDKFPISRPNLTFSTLTVSNMSPEDSSIYLCSVEPWGMNTEAFFGQGTRLTVV.

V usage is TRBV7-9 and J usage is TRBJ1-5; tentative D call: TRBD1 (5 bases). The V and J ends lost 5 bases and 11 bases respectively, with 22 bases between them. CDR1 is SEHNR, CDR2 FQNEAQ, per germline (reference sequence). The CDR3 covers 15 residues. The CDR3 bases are TGTGCCAGCAGCACCACTGCTAGGGGATTAGGGTCCCAGCATTTT. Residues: CASSTTARGLGSQHF.

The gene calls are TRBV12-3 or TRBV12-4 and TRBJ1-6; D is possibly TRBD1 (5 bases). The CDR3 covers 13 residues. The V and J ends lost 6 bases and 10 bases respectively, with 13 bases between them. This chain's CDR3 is CASRPGLDSPLHF. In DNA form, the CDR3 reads TGTGCCAGCAGGCCGGGACTGGACTCACCCCTCCACTTT.

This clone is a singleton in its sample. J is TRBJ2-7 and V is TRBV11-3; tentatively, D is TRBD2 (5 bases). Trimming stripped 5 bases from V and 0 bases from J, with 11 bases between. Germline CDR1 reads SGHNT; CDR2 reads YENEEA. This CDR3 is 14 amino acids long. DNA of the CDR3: TGTGCCAGCAGCCCCCTTGCGGGCTCCTACGAGCAGTACTTC. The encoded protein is CASSPLAGSYEQYF.

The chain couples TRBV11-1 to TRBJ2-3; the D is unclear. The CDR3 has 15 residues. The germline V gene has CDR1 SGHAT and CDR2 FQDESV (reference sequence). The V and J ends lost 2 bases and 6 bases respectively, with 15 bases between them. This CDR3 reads CASSLKYGFRDTQYF. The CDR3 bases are TGTGCCAGCAGCTTAAAGTACGGGTTTCGGGATACGCAGTATTTT.

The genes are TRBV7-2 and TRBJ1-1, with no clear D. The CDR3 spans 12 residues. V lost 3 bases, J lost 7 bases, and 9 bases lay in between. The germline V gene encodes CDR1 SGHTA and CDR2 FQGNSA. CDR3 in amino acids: CASSFPGLEAFF. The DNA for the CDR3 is TGTGCCAGCAGCTTTCCAGGCCTTGAAGCTTTCTTT.

The CDR3 spells CASIPINSGNTIYF. The CDR3 nucleotides read TGTGCCAGCATACCTATCAACTCTGGAAACACCATATATTTT. This chain joins TRBV6-5 and TRBJ1-3; no clear D. The CDR3 is made up of 14 amino acids. In germline, CDR1 is MNHEY, CDR2 SVGAGI. The V gene lost 7 bases and the J gene lost 0 bases, with 10 bases spanning the gap.

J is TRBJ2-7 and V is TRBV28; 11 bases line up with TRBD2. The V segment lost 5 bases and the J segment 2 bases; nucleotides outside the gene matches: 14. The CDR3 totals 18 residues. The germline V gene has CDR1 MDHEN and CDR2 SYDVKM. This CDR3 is CASSAFASGRFIPYEQYF. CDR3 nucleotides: TGTGCCAGCAGTGCATTCGCTAGCGGGAGGTTTATCCCCTACGAGCAGTACTTC. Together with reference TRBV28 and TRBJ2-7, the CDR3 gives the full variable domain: DVKVTQSSRYLVKRTGEKVFLECVQDMDHENMFWYRQDPGLGLRLIYFSYDVKMKEKGDIPEGYSVSREKKERFSLILESASTNQTSMYLCASSAFASGRFIPYEQYFGPGTRLTVT.

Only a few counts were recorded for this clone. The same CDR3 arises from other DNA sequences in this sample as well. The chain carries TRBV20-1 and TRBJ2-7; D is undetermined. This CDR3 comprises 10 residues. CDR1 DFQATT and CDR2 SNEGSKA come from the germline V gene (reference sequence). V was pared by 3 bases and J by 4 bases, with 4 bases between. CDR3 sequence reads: CSASGYEQYF. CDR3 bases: TGCAGTGCTAGCGGGTACGAGCAGTACTTC.

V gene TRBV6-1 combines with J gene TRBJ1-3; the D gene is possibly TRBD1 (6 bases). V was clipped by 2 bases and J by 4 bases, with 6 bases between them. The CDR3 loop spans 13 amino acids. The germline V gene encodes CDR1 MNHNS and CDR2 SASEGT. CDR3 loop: CASSEQGGNTIYF. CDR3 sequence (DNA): TGTGCCAGCAGTGAACAGGGGGGAAACACCATATATTTT.

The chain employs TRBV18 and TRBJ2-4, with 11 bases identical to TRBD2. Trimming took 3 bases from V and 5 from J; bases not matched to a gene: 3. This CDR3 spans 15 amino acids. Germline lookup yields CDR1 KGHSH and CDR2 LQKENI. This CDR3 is CASSPGLAEQNIQYF. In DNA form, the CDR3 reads TGTGCCAGCTCACCGGGACTAGCGGAGCAAAACATTCAGTACTTC.

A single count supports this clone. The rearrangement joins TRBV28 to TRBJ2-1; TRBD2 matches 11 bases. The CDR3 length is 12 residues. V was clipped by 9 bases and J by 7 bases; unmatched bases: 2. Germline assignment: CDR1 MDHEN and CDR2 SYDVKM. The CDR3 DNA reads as TGTGCCAGTCGGACTAGCGGGAATGAGCAGTTCTTC. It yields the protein CASRTSGNEQFF.

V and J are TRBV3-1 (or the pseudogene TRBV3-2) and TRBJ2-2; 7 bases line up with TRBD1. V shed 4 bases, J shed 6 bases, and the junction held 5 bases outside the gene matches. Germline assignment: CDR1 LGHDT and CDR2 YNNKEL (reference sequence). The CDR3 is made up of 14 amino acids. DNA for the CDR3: TGTGCCAGCAGCCGGACAGGAAAGTCCGGGGAGCTGTTTTTT. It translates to CASSRTGKSGELFF.

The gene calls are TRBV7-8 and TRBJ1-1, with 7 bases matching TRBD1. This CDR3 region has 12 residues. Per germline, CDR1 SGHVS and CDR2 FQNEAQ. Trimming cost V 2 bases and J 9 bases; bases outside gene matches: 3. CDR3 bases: TGTGCCAGCAGCTTATCAGGGGGGCAAGCTTTCTTT. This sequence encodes CASSLSGGQAFF.

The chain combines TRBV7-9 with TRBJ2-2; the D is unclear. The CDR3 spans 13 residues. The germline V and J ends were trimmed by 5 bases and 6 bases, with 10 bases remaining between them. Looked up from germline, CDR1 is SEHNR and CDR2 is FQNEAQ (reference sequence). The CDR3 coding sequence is TGTGCCAGCAGCCGAATTCAGGCCGGGGAGCTGTTTTTT. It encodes CASSRIQAGELFF. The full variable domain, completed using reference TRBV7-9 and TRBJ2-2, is DTGVSQNPRHKITKRGQNVTFRCDPISEHNRLYWYRQTLGQGPEFLTYFQNEAQLEKSRLLSDRFSAERPKGSFSTLEIQRTEQGDSAMYLCASSRIQAGELFFGEGSRLTVL.

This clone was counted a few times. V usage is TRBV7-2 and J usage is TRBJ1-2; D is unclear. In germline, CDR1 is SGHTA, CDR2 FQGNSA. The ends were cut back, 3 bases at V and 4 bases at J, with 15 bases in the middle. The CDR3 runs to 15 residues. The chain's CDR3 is CASSFAPREFYGYTF. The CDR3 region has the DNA TGTGCCAGCAGCTTTGCCCCGAGGGAATTCTATGGCTACACCTTC.

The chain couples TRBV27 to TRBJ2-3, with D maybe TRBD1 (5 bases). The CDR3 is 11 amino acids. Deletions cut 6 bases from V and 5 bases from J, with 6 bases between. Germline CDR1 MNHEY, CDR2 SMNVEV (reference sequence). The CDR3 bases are TGTGCCAGCAGGGGGCAAGATACGCAGTATTTT. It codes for CASRGQDTQYF.

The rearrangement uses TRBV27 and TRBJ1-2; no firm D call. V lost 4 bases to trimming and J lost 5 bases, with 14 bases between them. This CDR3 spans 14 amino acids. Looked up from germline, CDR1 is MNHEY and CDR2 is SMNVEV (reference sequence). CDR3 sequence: CASSSRGGGYGYTF. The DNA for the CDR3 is TGTGCCAGCAGTTCCCGGGGAGGTGGGTATGGCTACACCTTC.

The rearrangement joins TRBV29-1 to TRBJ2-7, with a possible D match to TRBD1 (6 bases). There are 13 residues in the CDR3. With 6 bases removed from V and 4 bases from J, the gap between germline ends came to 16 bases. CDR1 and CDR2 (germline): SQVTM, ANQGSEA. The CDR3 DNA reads TGCAGCGTAGCCCCGGACAGCTATTACGAGCAGTACTTC. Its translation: CSVAPDSYYEQYF.

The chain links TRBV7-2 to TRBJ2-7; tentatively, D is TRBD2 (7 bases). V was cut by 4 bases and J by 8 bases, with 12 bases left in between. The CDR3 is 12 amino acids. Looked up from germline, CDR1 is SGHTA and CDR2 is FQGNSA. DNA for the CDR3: TGTGCCAGCAGCTGGGAGGGGGTCCAGCAGTACTTC. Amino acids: CASSWEGVQQYF.

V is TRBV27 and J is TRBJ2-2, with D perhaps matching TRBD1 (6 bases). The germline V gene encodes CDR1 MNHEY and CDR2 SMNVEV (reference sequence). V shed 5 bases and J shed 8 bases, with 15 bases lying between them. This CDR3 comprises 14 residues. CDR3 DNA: TGTGCCAGCAGTGCGGACAGAACGTTTGGGGAGCTGTTTTTT. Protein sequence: CASSADRTFGELFF.

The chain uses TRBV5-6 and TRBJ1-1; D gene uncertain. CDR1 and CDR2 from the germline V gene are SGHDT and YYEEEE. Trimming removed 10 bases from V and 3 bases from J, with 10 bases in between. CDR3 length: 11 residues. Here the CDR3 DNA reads TGTGCCGGAGCCGTCGACACTGAAGCTTTCTTT. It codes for CAGAVDTEAFF.

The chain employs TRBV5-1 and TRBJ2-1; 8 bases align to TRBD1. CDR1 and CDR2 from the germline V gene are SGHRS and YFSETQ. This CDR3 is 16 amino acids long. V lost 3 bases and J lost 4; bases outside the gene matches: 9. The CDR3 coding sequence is TGCGCCAGCAGCTGGACCGCGGGACAGGTATACAATGAGCAGTTCTTC. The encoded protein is CASSWTAGQVYNEQFF. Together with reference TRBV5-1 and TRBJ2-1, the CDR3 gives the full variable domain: KAGVTQTPRYLIKTRGQQVTLSCSPISGHRSVSWYQQTPGQGLQFLFEYFSETQRNKGNFPGRFSGRQFSNSRSEMNVSTLELGDSALYLCASSWTAGQVYNEQFFGPGTRLTVL.